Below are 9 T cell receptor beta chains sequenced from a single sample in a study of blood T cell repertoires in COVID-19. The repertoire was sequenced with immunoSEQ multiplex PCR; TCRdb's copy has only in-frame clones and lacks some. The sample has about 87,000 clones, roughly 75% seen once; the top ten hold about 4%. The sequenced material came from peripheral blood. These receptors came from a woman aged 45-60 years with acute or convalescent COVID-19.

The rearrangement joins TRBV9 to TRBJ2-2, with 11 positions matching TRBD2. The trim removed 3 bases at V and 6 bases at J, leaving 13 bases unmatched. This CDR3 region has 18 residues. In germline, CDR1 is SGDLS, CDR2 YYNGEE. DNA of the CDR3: TGTGCCAGCAGCGGCAGACTAGCGGGGACAACATACCCCGGGGAGCTGTTTTTT. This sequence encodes CASSGRLAGTTYPGELFF. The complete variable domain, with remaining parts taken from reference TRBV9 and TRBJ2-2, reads DSGVTQTPKHLITATGQRVTLRCSPRSGDLSVYWYQQSLDQGLQFLIQYYNGEERAKGNILERFSAQQFPDLHSELNLSSLELGDSALYFCASSGRLAGTTYPGELFFGEGSRLTVL.

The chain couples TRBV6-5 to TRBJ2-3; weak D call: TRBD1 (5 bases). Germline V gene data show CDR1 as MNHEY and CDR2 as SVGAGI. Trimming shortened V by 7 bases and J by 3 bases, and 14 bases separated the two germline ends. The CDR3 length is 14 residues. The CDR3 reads CASTQRGGTDTQYF. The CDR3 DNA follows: TGTGCCAGCACTCAAAGGGGCGGAACAGATACGCAGTATTTT.

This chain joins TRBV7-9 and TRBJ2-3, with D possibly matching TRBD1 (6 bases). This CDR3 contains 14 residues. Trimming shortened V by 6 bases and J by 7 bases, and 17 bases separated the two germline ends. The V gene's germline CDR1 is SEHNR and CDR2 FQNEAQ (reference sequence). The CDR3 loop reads CASRSDRSLNTQYF. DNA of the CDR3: TGTGCCAGCAGATCGGACAGATCCCTGAATACGCAGTATTTT.

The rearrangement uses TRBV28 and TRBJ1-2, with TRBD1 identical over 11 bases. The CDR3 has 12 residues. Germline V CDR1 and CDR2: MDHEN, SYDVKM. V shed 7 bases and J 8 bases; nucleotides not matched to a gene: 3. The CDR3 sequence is CASTRTGGGYTF. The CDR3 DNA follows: TGTGCCAGCACCAGGACAGGGGGCGGCTACACCTTC.

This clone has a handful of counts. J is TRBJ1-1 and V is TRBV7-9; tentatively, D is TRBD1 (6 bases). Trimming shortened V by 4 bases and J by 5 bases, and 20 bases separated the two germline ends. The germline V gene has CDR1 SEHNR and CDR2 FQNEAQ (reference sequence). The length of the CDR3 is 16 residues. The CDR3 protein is CASSSLGRGRKTEAFF. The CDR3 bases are TGTGCCAGCAGCTCCTTGGGCAGGGGAAGAAAGACTGAAGCTTTCTTT.

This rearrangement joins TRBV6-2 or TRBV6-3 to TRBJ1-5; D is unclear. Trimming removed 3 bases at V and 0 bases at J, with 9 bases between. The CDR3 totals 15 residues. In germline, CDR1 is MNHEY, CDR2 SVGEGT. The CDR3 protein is CASSYGGPSNQPQHF. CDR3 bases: TGTGCCAGCAGTTATGGAGGGCCTAGCAATCAGCCCCAGCATTTT.

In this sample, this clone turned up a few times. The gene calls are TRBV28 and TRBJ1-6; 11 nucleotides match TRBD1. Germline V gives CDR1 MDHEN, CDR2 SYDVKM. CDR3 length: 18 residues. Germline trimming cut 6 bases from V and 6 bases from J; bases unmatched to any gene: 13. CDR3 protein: CASRPPVRGTGGNSPLHF. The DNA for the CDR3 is TGTGCCAGCAGGCCTCCCGTTAGGGGGACAGGGGGTAATTCACCCCTCCACTTT.

The CDR3 sequence: CTSSQDLEGDSGNTIYF. The CDR3 DNA reads as TGCACCAGCAGCCAAGATCTGGAGGGCGACTCTGGAAACACCATATATTTT. The V and J genes are TRBV1 and TRBJ1-3. TRBV1 is deemed a pseudogene. The CDR3 is 17 residues long.

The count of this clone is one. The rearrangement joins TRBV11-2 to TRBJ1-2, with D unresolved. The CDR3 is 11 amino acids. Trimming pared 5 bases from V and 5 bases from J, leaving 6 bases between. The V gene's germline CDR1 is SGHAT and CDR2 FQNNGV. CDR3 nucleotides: TGTGCCAGCAGCCCCCTATATGGCTACACCTTC. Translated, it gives CASSPLYGYTF.